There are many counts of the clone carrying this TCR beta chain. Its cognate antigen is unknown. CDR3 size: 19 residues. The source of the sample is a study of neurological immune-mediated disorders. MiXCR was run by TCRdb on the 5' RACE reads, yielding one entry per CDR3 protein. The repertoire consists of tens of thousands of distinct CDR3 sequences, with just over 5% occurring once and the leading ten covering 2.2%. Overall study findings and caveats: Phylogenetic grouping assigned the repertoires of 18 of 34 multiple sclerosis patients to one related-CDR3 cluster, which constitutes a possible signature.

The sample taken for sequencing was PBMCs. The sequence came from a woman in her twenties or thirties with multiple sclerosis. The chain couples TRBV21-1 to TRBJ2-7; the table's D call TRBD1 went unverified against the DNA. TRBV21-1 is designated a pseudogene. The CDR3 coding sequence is TGTGCCAGCAGCAAAGGGGGTAACTTTCTGGACAGGGGGTTTAACGAGCAGTACGTC. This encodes CASSKGGNFLDRGFNEQYV.